The T cell receptor beta chain under discussion was sequenced for a study of blood T cell repertoires in COVID-19. V lost 1 base and J 8 bases, leaving 14 bases between the germline ends. This CDR3 comprises 14 residues. CDR1 is MGHDK, CDR2 SYGVNS, per germline. Produced via immunoSEQ multiplex PCR; TCRdb's table is partial and in-frame only. The repertoire holds 430,000 or so clones, with roughly 90% as singletons. The source of this sequence is a woman younger than 30 who had been exposed to COVID-19. The sample was PBMCs or T cells enriched from blood (not recorded which). This sequence joins TRBV25-1 and TRBJ1-1; no clear D gene. CDR3 bases: TGTGCCAGCAGTGAATTTTCACAGCCCAACGAAGCTTTCTTT. Protein product: CASSEFSQPNEAFF. Supplemented by reference TRBV25-1 and TRBJ1-1, the full variable domain reads EADIYQTPRYLVIGTGKKITLECSQTMGHDKMYWYQQDPGMELHLIHYSYGVNSTEKGDLSSESTVSRIRTEHFPLTLESARPSHTSQYLCASSEFSQPNEAFFGQGTRLTVV.